This entry concerns a single T cell receptor (beta chain). Treatment indicated: approximately 18 received Ad26.COV2.S at low or high dose, single or two shots; several received placebo; per-sample allocation not given. The samples were gathered on day 63 after the first injection of vaccine or placebo. Cohort 1b enrolled adults aged 18-55 years in Boston. Trimming left V 1 base short and J 0 bases short, with 6 bases between. CDR3 size: 15 residues. CDR1 and CDR2 from the germline V gene are SGHTA and FQGNSA. The sample is drawn from a study of Ad26.COV2.S vaccination and SARS-CoV-2 variants. Sequencing used immunoSEQ multiplex PCR; TCRdb keeps in-frame clones, though not all of them. Of 440,000 or so clones detected, roughly 91% appear once; the ten largest clones hold about 4.4%.

The J gene is TRBJ1-4, the V gene TRBV7-2; D call uncertain. The sample consisted of peripheral blood, taken in a trial of Ad26.COV2.S vaccine versus placebo. This TCR was recovered from a person aged 18 to 59 who received the Ad26.COV2.S COVID-19 vaccine or a placebo. This chain's CDR3 is CASSLVSSTNEKLFF. Here the CDR3 DNA reads TGTGCCAGCAGCTTAGTGTCATCAACTAATGAAAAACTGTTTTTT.